The following is a TCR beta chain sequence with its context. The SP2 primer and nested alpha and beta constant region primers amplified ligated cDNA in four rounds. MiXCR, applied by TCRdb to the 5' RACE reads, yields one record per CDR3 protein. The table shows 55,000 to 70,000 distinct CDR3 sequences, with less than 10% occurring only once. TCR cDNA received a 3' ligated oligonucleotide that carried a UMI. Adult healthy volunteers gave 2.5 ml peripheral blood for whole-blood RNA. Cells were not sorted; total RNA input targeted roughly 1 to 1,100 ng. This record comes from a study of naive and memory T cell subsets. V lost 3 bases to trimming and J lost 0 bases, with 16 bases between them. The CDR3 loop spans 17 amino acids. Per the germline V gene, CDR1 is SGHDT and CDR2 is YYEEEE.

The J gene is TRBJ1-5, the V gene TRBV5-6; TRBD1 might be the D (6 bases). This TCR derives from a female donor in good health. CDR3 DNA: TGTGCCAGCAGCTGGACCGCAGGGGTCTATAGCAATCAGCCCCAGCATTTT. Its protein is CASSWTAGVYSNQPQHF. Together with reference TRBV5-6 and TRBJ1-5, the CDR3 gives the full variable domain: DAGVTQSPTHLIKTRGQQVTLRCSPKSGHDTVSWYQQALGQGPQFIFQYYEEEERQRGNFPDRFSGHQFPNYSSELNVNALLLGDSALYLCASSWTAGVYSNQPQHFGDGTRLSIL.